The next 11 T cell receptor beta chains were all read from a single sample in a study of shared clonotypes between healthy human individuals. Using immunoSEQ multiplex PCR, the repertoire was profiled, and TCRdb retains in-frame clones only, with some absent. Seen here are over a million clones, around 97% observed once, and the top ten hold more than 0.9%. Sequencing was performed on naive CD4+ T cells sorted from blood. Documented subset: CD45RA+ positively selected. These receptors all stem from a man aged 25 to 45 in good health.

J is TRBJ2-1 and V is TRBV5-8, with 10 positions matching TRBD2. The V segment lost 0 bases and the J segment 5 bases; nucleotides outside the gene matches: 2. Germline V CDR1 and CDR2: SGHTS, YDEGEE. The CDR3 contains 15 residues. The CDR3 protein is CASSLASGGNNEQFF. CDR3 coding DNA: TGTGCCAGCAGCTTGGCTAGCGGGGGAAACAATGAGCAGTTCTTC.

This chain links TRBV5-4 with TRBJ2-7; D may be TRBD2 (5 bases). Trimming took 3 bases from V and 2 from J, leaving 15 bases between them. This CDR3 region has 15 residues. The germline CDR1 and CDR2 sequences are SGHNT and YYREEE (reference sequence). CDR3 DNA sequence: TGTGCCAGCAGCTCGAGGGAAACAAAGGCCTACGAGCAGTACTTC. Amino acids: CASSSRETKAYEQYF.

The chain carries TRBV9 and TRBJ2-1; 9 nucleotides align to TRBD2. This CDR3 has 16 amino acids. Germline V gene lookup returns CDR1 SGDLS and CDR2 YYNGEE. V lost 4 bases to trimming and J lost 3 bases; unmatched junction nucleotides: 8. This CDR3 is CASSLSGLANYNEQFF. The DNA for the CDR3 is TGTGCCAGCAGCCTATCAGGACTAGCGAACTACAATGAGCAGTTCTTC.

The CDR3 loop reads CASSFEGTYSGNTIYF. As DNA, the CDR3 is TGCGCCAGCAGCTTTGAGGGCACCTACTCTGGAAACACCATATATTTT. This rearrangement joins TRBV5-1 to TRBJ1-3; no firm D call. The CDR3 runs 16 residues. CDR1 is SGHRS and CDR2 is YFSETQ in the germline V gene. Trimming pared 2 bases from V and 0 bases from J, leaving 12 bases between. Using reference TRBV5-1 and TRBJ1-3 for the parts outside the CDR3, the full variable domain is KAGVTQTPRYLIKTRGQQVTLSCSPISGHRSVSWYQQTPGQGLQFLFEYFSETQRNKGNFPGRFSGRQFSNSRSEMNVSTLELGDSALYLCASSFEGTYSGNTIYFGEGSWLTVV.

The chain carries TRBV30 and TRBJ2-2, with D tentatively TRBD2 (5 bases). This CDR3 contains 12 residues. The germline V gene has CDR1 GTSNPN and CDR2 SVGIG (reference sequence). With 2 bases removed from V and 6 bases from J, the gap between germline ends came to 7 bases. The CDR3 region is CAWSTGAGELFF. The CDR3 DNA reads TGTGCCTGGAGTACCGGGGCCGGGGAGCTGTTTTTT.

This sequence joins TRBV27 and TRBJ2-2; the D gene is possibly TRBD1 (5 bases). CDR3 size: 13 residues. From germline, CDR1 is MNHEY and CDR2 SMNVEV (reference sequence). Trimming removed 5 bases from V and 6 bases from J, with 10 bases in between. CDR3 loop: CASSRQFSGELFF. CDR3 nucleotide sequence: TGTGCCAGCAGTCGACAGTTTTCCGGGGAGCTGTTTTTT.

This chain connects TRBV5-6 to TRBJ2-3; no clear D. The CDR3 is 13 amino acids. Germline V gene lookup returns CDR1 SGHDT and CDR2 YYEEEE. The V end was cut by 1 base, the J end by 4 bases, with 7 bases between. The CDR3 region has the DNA TGTGCCAGCAGCTTGCGGGTTTCAGATACGCAGTATTTT. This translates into CASSLRVSDTQYF.

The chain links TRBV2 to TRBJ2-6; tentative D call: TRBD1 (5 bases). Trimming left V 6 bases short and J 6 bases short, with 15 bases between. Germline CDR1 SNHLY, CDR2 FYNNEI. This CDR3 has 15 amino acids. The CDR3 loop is CASSIRQQPANVLTF. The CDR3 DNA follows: TGTGCCAGCAGCATAAGACAGCAGCCGGCCAACGTCCTGACTTTC.

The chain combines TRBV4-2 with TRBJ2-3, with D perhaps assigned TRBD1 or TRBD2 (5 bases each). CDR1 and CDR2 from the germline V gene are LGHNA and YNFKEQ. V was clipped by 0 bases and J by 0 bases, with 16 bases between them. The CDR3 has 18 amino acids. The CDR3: CASSQDGTRWASTDTQYF. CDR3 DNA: TGTGCCAGCAGCCAAGATGGGACGCGTTGGGCTAGCACAGATACGCAGTATTTT.

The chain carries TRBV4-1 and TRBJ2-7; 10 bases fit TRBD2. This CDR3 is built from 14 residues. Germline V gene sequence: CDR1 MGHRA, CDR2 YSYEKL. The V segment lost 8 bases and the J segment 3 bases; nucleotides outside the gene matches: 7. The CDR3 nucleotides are TGCGCCAGCCGCAAAGCGGGAGGGGACTACGAGCAGTACTTC. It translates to CASRKAGGDYEQYF.

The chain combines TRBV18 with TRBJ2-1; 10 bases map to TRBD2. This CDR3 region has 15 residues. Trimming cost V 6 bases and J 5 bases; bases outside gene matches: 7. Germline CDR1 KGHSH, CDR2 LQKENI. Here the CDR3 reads CASSAGTSVDNEQFF. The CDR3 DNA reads TGTGCCAGCTCCGCCGGGACTAGCGTGGACAATGAGCAGTTCTTC.